Sequencing of this T cell receptor (beta chain) was carried out in a study of OX40 agonist ivuxolimab in advanced cancers. As for the study more broadly: Ivuxolimab, which targeted the costimulatory receptor OX40 (CD134), was an agonistic, fully human IgG2 monoclonal antibody. Intravenous ivuxolimab was administered to patients every 2 weeks at six dose levels: 0.01, 0.1, 0.3, 1.5, 3 and 10 mg/kg. Of the 52 patients in dose escalation, about 20 had hepatocellular carcinoma, some 15 had melanoma, 9 had renal cell carcinoma and 9 had head and neck cancer. In the dose-escalation cohort, 65% to 85% of patients were male, and the mean age was approximately 60 years with a range of roughly 20 to 79. Patients were allowed to have had prior anti-PD-1, anti-PD-L1 or anti-CTLA-4 therapy, and roughly 40% of the dose-escalation patients had previously received checkpoint inhibitors. Three dose-escalation patients achieved partial responses, one with hepatocellular carcinoma and two with cutaneous melanoma. Peripheral TCRbeta sequencing was intended to test whether TCR sequence diversity was altered and clonal T-cell expansion was caused by ivuxolimab. The paper describes the monotherapy dose-escalation part (N = 52 patients) of the phase I trial of ivuxolimab. Findings and caveats that apply to the study as a whole: Partial responders in the 0.1-3.0 mg/kg groups had among the lowest normalized peripheral clonal expansion, especially among CD8+ T cells. After ivuxolimab, CD8+ T cells had more expanded clones than CD4+ T cells on average. At doses of 0.1 to 3.0 mg/kg, clonal expansion of both CD4+ and CD8+ T cells in blood was seen between baseline and week 6. The antigen specificity of the clonally expanded peripheral T cells was not determined. Low levels of normalized T-cell clonal expansion were also seen in some patients who did not respond.

Patients with a history of autoimmune disease or receiving systemic immunosuppression were excluded from the trial. Peripheral blood for TCR sequencing was drawn from every dose cohort at baseline, at cycle 4 day 1 and at cycle 7 day 1. Samples came from an open-label, multicenter, first-in-human phase I dose-escalation trial of ivuxolimab. The trial enrolled adults with locally advanced or metastatic head and neck squamous cell, hepatocellular, melanoma or renal cell carcinoma. Before TCR sequencing, CD4+ and CD8+ T cells were separately sorted from peripheral blood. This clone was observed a single time. The specificity of this receptor is unknown. No base quality values were provided; no much bigger clone lies one nucleotide off. Genomic DNA was isolated from the sorted cells so that the TCRbeta CDR3 region could be sequenced. The immunoSEQ Assay was used for sequencing of TCRbeta CDR3 regions. TCRdb holds this immuneACCESS table with in-frame rearrangements only. Some clones are missing; in checked studies, unresolved V genes explain under half, and the rest has no known cause. For this sample there are some 16,000 clones; approximately 83% appear just once. In total, the top ten clones hold under 35% of the sample.

In the germline V gene, CDR1 corresponds to MDHEN and CDR2 to SYDVKM. Taken from cysteine to phenylalanine, the CDR3 has 17 residues. The DNA shown is the 51-base CDR3, in frame from base 1. V and J lose 3 bases and 2 bases, and a span of 19 bases separates them. Rearrangement joined TRBV28 to TRBJ2-5; the D region possibly corresponds to TRBD1 (6 bases align). Material: CD4+ or CD8+ T cells sorted from blood, obtained in a trial of the OX40 agonist ivuxolimab. This sequence was found in an adult with an advanced solid tumor such as melanoma, head and neck, liver or kidney cancer. The DNA is as follows: TGTGCCAGCAGTTTTGATACCTACAGGGTGGAGCAAGAGACCCAGTACTTC. Protein translation: CASSFDTYRVEQETQYF.